These 16 T cell receptor beta chains were sequenced from one sample in a study of chemoradiotherapy in HPV16-positive cancers. The table came from immunoSEQ multiplex PCR; TCRdb's copy has only in-frame clones and leaves some out. Among roughly 4,700 clones listed, roughly 83% were seen once. The sample here was tumor tissue, taken from a patient who underwent chemoradiotherapy. The receptor source for this set is a human donor with HPV-associated anogenital cancer.

In the case of this clone: The sample has other DNA sequences that encode this CDR3 too. The V gene is TRBV5-1, the J gene TRBJ1-1; no definite D call. Germline V lookup: CDR1 SGHRS, CDR2 YFSETQ. Between the trimmed V and J ends, which lost 1 base and 1 base, there was a span of 8 bases. CDR3 length: 14 residues. CDR3 residues: CASSLLTENTEAFF. The CDR3 DNA follows: TGCGCCAGCAGCTTGTTAACGGAGAACACTGAAGCTTTCTTT. The full variable domain, with the rest looked up from reference TRBV5-1 and TRBJ1-1, is KAGVTQTPRYLIKTRGQQVTLSCSPISGHRSVSWYQQTPGQGLQFLFEYFSETQRNKGNFPGRFSGRQFSNSRSEMNVSTLELGDSALYLCASSLLTENTEAFFGQGTRLTVV.

V usage is TRBV4-3 and J usage is TRBJ2-6; D ambiguous. The CDR3 covers 16 residues. Germline CDR1 LGHNA, CDR2 YSLEER. Trimming removed 0 bases from V and 0 bases from J, with 6 bases in between. The CDR3 loop reads CASSQDATSGANVLTF. CDR3 nucleotide sequence: TGCGCCAGCAGCCAAGATGCGACCTCTGGGGCCAACGTCCTGACTTTC.

V and J are TRBV14 and TRBJ1-4, with D hard to call. Trimming cost V 1 base and J 0 bases, with 6 bases left between them. CDR1 is SGHDN and CDR2 is FVKESK in the germline V gene. CDR3 size: 15 residues. For the CDR3, the DNA is TGTGCCAGCAGCCAAGGGGAAACAACTAATGAAAAACTGTTTTTT. As protein: CASSQGETTNEKLFF.

CDR3 coding DNA: TGTGCCAGTAGTAGAGAGCCCGGGAGCTACAATGAGCAGTTCTTC. Protein product: CASSREPGSYNEQFF. This chain connects TRBV19 to TRBJ2-1, with D possibly TRBD2 on 6 matching bases. The V end lost 4 bases, the J end lost 3 bases, and 13 bases lay between the germline ends. The CDR3 runs 15 residues. Per the germline V gene, CDR1 is LNHDA and CDR2 is SQIVND (reference sequence).

The chain combines TRBV2 with TRBJ2-7; the match to TRBD2 covers 9 bases. This CDR3 region has 12 residues. CDR1 SNHLY and CDR2 FYNNEI come from the germline V gene. V was pared by 4 bases and J by 6 bases, with 1 base of the junction left unmatched. CDR3 in DNA: TGTGCCAGCAGTGCACTAGCGGGCGAGCAGTACTTC. Its protein product is CASSALAGEQYF.

The J gene is TRBJ2-2, the V gene TRBV19; D may be TRBD1 (6 bases). Trimming removed 10 bases from V and 0 bases from J, with 9 bases in between. CDR1 and CDR2 (germline): LNHDA, SQIVND (reference sequence). The CDR3 sequence is 13 residues long. The CDR3 spells CATAGANTGELFF. The CDR3 DNA reads as TGTGCCACCGCAGGGGCGAACACCGGGGAGCTGTTTTTT.

The chain combines TRBV6-4 with TRBJ2-2; no reliable D call. CDR1 is MRHNA, CDR2 SNTAGT, per germline. The V and J ends lost 0 bases and 4 bases respectively, with 3 bases between them. The CDR3 consists of 13 residues. The CDR3 is CASSDSATGELFF. For the CDR3, the DNA is TGTGCCAGCAGTGACTCGGCCACCGGGGAGCTGTTTTTT.

This clone showed up just once. The chain is built from TRBV5-5 and TRBJ2-5; 10 nucleotides agree with TRBD2. The CDR3 contains 17 residues. J gave up 7 bases and V 0 bases, and 12 bases lay outside the gene matches. Germline values: CDR1 SGHKS, CDR2 YYEKEE (reference sequence). The CDR3 loop is CASSLVAGGTGGVTQYF. CDR3 coding DNA: TGTGCCAGCAGCTTGGTAGCGGGGGGTACCGGCGGGGTGACCCAGTACTTC. The whole variable domain, filled in from reference TRBV5-5 and TRBJ2-5, reads DAGVTQSPTHLIKTRGQQVTLRCSPISGHKSVSWYQQVLGQGPQFIFQYYEKEERGRGNFPDRFSARQFPNYSSELNVNALLLGDSALYLCASSLVAGGTGGVTQYFGPGTRLLVL.

The chain uses TRBV27 and TRBJ2-5; possibly TRBD2 for D (5 bases). The CDR3 has 14 amino acids. Trimming pared 6 bases from V and 1 base from J, leaving 12 bases between. CDR1 is MNHEY and CDR2 is SMNVEV in the germline V gene (reference sequence). This CDR3 reads CASRLVTSQETQYF. The CDR3 bases are TGTGCCAGCAGACTAGTTACTTCCCAAGAGACCCAGTACTTC.

This clone was seen a single time. The chain carries TRBV2 and TRBJ2-4; no clear D gene. Germline values: CDR1 SNHLY, CDR2 FYNNEI. V was trimmed by 6 bases and J by 8 bases, leaving 17 bases between them. The CDR3 length is 14 residues. CDR3 amino acids: CASREWGFFDIQYF. The CDR3 DNA reads as TGTGCCAGCAGGGAGTGGGGTTTTTTTGACATTCAGTACTTC. Full variable domain (rest looked up from reference TRBV2 and TRBJ2-4): EPEVTQTPSHQVTQMGQEVILRCVPISNHLYFYWYRQILGQKVEFLVSFYNNEISEKSEIFDDQFSVERPDGSNFTLKIRSTKLEDSAMYFCASREWGFFDIQYFGAGTRLSVL.

The chain couples TRBV6-5 to TRBJ1-1; D remains ambiguous. Per germline, CDR1 MNHEY and CDR2 SVGAGI. There are 14 residues in the CDR3. V was pared by 6 bases and J by 3 bases, with 14 bases between. The CDR3 bases are TGTGCCAGCAGATTCGCCGCCCTACACACTGAAGCTTTCTTT. Its protein is CASRFAALHTEAFF.

This clone was observed a handful of times. The chain joins TRBV5-1 to TRBJ2-5; D unresolved. Trimming stripped 2 bases from V and 5 bases from J, with 16 bases between. The germline gives CDR1 SGHRS, CDR2 YFSETQ. The CDR3 runs 15 residues. This CDR3 is CASSFVNTPEETQYF. CDR3 DNA: TGCGCCAGCAGCTTTGTGAACACTCCTGAGGAGACCCAGTACTTC.

V is TRBV7-9 and J is TRBJ2-7; 14 positions match TRBD2. Germline loops: CDR1 SEHNR, CDR2 FQNEAQ (reference sequence). The V gene end was trimmed by 5 bases and the J gene end by 3 bases; junction bases not matched to a gene: 9. This CDR3 has 17 amino acids. In DNA form, the CDR3 reads TGTGCCAGCAGCGCGAAAACCGGGACTAGCGGGAGCTACGAGCAGTACTTC. It is translated as CASSAKTGTSGSYEQYF.

The chain carries TRBV27 and TRBJ1-2; TRBD1 agrees at 11 bases. Per germline, CDR1 MNHEY and CDR2 SMNVEV (reference sequence). This CDR3 is 15 amino acids long. The J segment lost 6 bases and the V segment lost 3 bases, leaving 6 bases of the junction unmatched. The CDR3 sequence: CASSFSPDRGHGYTF. CDR3 DNA sequence: TGTGCCAGCAGTTTTTCCCCGGACAGGGGGCATGGCTACACCTTC.

The rearrangement joins TRBV4-3 to TRBJ2-7; D uncertain. Germline loops: CDR1 LGHNA, CDR2 YSLEER. Deletions cut 0 bases from V and 0 bases from J, with 6 bases between. The CDR3 is 14 amino acids. The CDR3 protein is CASSQEWVSYEQYF. CDR3 coding DNA: TGCGCCAGCAGCCAAGAGTGGGTCTCCTACGAGCAGTACTTC.

V and J are TRBV29-1 and TRBJ2-3; D tentatively fits TRBD1 or TRBD2 (5 bases each). The ends were cut back, 6 bases at V and 2 bases at J, with 15 bases in the middle. Germline CDR1 and CDR2: SQVTM and ANQGSEA. The CDR3 contains 14 residues. The chain's CDR3 is CSVGAVRYTDTQYF. CDR3 sequence (DNA): TGCAGCGTCGGGGCTGTACGGTACACAGATACGCAGTATTTT.